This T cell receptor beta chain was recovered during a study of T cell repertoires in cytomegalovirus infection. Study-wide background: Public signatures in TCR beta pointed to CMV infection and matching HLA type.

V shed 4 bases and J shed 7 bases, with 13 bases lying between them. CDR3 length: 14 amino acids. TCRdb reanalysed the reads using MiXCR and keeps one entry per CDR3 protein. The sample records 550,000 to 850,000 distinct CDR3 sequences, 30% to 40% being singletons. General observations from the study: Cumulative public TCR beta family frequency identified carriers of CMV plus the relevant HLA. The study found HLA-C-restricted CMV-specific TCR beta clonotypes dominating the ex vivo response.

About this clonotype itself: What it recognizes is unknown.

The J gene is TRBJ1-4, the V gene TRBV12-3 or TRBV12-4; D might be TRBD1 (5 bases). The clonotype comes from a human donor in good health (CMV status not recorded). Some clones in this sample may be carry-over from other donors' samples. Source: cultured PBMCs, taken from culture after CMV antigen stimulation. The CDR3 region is CASSYQGGVEKLFF. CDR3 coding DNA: TGTGCCAGCAGTTATCAGGGTGGGGTTGAAAAACTGTTTTTT.